This paragraph covers one TCR beta chain sequence. Its specificity is not known. The junction does not match germline at one end; this may be a read error. This CDR3 has 16 amino acids. Germline V gene sequence: CDR1 SGHRS, CDR2 YFSETQ. The entry originates in a study of early T cells in non-severe SARS-CoV-2 infection. The study's findings and limits: Database matching using VDJdb favored anti-spike CD8 responses, with private and CD4 specificities left missing.

TCRdb re-analysed the 5' RACE reads in MiXCR, keeping a single row per CDR3 protein. The table includes around 80,000 distinct CDR3 sequences, roughly 12% detected once. The source is an adult who was a healthcare worker with PCR-confirmed SARS-CoV-2 infection or an uninfected control (not recorded which). This chain links TRBV5-1 with TRBJ2-3; 7 nucleotides align to TRBD2. Sequenced input: whole blood. CDR3: CASSLGLAASTDAQYF. The CDR3 region has the DNA TGCGCCAGCAGCTTGGGGCTAGCGGCTAGCACAGATGCGCAGTATTTT.